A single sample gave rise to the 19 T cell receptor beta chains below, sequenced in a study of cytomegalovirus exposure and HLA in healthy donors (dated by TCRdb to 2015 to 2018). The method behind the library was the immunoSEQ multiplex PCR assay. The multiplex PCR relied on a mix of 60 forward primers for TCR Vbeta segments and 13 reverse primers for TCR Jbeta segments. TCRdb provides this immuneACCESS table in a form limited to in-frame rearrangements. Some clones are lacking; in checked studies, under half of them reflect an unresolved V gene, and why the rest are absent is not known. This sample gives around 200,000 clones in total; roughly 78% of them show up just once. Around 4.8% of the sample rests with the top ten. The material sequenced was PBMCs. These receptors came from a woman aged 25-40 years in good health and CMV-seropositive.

CDR3 sequence reads: CASSQDLSGGRYNEQFF. CDR3 nucleotide sequence: TGCGCCAGCAGCCAAGATTTGAGCGGGGGACGATACAATGAGCAGTTCTTC. The V call is TRBV4-3, the J call TRBJ2-1, with TRBD2 identical over 8 bases. With 0 bases clipped from V and 4 bases from J, the junction kept 8 bases outside the gene matches. CDR1 is LGHNA, CDR2 YSLEER, per germline. This CDR3 is 17 amino acids long.

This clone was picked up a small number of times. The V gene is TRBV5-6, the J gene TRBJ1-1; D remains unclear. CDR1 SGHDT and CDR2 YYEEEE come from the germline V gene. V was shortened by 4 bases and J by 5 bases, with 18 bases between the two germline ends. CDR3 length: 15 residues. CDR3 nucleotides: TGTGCCAGCAGCGCCGTGTCCGTGGGCATGACTGAAGCTTTCTTT. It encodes CASSAVSVGMTEAFF. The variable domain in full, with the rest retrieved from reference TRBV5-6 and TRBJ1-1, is DAGVTQSPTHLIKTRGQQVTLRCSPKSGHDTVSWYQQALGQGPQFIFQYYEEEERQRGNFPDRFSGHQFPNYSSELNVNALLLGDSALYLCASSAVSVGMTEAFFGQGTRLTVV.

In DNA, the CDR3 is TGTGCCAGCAGCTCTCCCCTAGCGGGAGCCCATGAGCAGTTCTTC. Translating gives CASSSPLAGAHEQFF. This chain links TRBV7-9 with TRBJ2-1; 10 bases are a match to TRBD2. The V and J ends lost 4 bases and 8 bases, in that order; junction bases with no gene match: 8. Germline assignment: CDR1 SEHNR and CDR2 FQNEAQ (reference sequence). The CDR3 sequence is 15 residues long.

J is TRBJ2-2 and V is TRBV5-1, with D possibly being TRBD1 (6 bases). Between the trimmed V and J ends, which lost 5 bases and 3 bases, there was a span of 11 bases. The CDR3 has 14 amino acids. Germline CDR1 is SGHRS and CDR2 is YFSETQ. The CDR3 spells CASSIQGYTGELFF. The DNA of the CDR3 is TGCGCCAGCAGTATACAGGGATACACCGGGGAGCTGTTTTTT.

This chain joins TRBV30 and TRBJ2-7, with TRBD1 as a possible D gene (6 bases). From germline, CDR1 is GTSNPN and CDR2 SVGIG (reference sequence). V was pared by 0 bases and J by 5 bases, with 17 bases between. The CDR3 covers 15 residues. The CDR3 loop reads CAWSVGRVRDNEQYF. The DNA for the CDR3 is TGTGCCTGGAGTGTAGGAAGGGTCAGGGACAACGAGCAGTACTTC.

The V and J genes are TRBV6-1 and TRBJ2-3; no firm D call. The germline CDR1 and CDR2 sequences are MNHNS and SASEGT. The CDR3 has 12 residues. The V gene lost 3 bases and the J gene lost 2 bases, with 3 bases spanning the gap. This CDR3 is CASSDNTDTQYF. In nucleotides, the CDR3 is TGTGCCAGCAGTGATAACACAGATACGCAGTATTTT.

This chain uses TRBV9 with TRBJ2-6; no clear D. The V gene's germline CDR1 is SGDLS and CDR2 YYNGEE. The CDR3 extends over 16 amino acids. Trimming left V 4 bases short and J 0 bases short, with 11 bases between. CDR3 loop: CASSHRLISGANVLTF. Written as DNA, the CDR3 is TGTGCCAGCAGCCACCGACTCATCTCTGGGGCCAACGTCCTGACTTTC. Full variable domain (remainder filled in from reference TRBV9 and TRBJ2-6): DSGVTQTPKHLITATGQRVTLRCSPRSGDLSVYWYQQSLDQGLQFLIQYYNGEERAKGNILERFSAQQFPDLHSELNLSSLELGDSALYFCASSHRLISGANVLTFGAGSRLTVL.

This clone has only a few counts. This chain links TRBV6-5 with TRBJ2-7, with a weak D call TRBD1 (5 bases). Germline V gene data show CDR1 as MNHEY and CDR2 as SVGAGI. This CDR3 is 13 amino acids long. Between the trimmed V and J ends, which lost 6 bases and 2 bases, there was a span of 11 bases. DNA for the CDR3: TGTGCCAGCAGAACAGGTGGGACCTACGAGCAGTACTTC. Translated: CASRTGGTYEQYF.

The CDR3 region is CASSLVAGVDNEQFF. CDR3 DNA sequence: TGCGCCAGCAGCTTGGTGGCGGGAGTCGACAATGAGCAGTTCTTC. The chain carries TRBV5-1 and TRBJ2-1, with 7 bases that match TRBD2. V lost 0 bases, J lost 5 bases, and 5 bases stayed unmatched. Germline V gene data show CDR1 as SGHRS and CDR2 as YFSETQ. This CDR3 is 15 amino acids long.

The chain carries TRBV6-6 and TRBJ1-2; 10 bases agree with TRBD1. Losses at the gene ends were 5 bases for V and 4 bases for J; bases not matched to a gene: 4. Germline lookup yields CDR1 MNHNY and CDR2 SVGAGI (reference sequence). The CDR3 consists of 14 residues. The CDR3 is CASSDGQGGYGYTF. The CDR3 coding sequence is TGTGCCAGCAGTGACGGACAGGGGGGCTATGGCTACACCTTC.

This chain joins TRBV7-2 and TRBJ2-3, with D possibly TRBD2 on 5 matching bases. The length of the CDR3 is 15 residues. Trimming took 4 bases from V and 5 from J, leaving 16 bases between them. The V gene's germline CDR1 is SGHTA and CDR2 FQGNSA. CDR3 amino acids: CASSSRTSGEDTQYF. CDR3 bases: TGTGCCAGCAGCTCAAGGACCTCCGGGGAAGATACGCAGTATTTT.

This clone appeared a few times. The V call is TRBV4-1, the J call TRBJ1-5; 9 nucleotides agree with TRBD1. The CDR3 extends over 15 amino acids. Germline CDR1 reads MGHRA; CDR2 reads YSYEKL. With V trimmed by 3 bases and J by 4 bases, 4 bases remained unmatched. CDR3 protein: CASSQPDRGNQPQHF. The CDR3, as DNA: TGCGCCAGCAGCCAGCCGGACAGGGGAAATCAGCCCCAGCATTTT.

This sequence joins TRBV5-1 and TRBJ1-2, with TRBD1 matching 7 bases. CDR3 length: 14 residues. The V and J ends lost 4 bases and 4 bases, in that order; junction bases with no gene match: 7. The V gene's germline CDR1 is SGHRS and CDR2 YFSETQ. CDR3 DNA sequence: TGCGCCAGCAGCCCGCCGGGACAGACCTATGGCTACACCTTC. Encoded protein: CASSPPGQTYGYTF.

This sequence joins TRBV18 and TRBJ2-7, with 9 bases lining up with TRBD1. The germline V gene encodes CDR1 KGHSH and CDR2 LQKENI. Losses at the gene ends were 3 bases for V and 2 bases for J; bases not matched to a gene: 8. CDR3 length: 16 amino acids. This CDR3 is CASSPTTGQGPYEQYF. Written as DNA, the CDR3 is TGTGCCAGCTCACCCACAACGGGACAGGGCCCCTACGAGCAGTACTTC.

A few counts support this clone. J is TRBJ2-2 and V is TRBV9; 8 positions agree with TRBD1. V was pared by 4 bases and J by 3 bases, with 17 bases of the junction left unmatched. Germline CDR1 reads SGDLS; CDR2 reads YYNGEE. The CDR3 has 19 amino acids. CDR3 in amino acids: CASSLPPSATGGYTGELFF. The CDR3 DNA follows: TGTGCCAGCAGCCTCCCCCCCTCGGCCACAGGGGGTTACACCGGGGAGCTGTTTTTT.

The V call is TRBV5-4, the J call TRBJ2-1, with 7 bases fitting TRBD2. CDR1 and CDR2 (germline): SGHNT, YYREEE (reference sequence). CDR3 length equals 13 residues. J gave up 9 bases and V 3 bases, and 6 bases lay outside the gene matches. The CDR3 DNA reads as TGTGCCAGCAGCTGGGGAGGGTTGGTTGAGCAGTTCTTC. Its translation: CASSWGGLVEQFF.

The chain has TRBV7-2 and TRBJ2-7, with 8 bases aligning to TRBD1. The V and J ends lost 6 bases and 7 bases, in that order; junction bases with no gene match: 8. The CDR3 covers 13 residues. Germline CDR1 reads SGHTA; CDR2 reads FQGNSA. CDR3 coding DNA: TGTGCCAGCAGTCATCCTACAGGGGGAGAGCAGTACTTC. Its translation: CASSHPTGGEQYF.

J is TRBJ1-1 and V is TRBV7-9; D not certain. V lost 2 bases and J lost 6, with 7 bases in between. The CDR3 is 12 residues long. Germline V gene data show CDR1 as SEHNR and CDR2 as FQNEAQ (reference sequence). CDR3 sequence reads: CASSLPVAEAFF. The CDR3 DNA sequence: TGTGCCAGCAGCTTACCGGTTGCTGAAGCTTTCTTT.

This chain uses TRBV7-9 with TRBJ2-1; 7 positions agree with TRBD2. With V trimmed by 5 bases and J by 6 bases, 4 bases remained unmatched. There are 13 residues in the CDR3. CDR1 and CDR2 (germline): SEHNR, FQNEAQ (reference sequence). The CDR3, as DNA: TGTGCCAGCAGCCCCCCTAGCGGCAATGAGCAGTTCTTC. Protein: CASSPPSGNEQFF.